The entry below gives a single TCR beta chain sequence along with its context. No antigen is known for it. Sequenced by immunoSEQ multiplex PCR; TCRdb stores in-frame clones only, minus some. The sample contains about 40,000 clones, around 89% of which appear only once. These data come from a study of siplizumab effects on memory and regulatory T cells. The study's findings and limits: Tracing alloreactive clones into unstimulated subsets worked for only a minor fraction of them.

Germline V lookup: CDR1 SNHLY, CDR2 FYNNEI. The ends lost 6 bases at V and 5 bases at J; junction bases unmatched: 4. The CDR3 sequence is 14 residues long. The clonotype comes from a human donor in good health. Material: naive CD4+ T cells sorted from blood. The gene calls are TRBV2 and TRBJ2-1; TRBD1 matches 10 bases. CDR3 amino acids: CASRGQGRDNEQFF. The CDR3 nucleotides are TGTGCCAGCAGGGGACAGGGGAGGGACAATGAGCAGTTCTTC.